This is a list of T cell receptor beta chains from one sample in a study of a mutant IDH1 vaccine in newly diagnosed glioma. Some clones are missing from TCRdb's copy, which holds only in-frame ones; the method was immunoSEQ multiplex PCR. The sample includes over 35,000 clones, 81% seen only once; the top ten take 5% to 6%. Antigens for these TCRs are unknown. This specimen consisted of PBMCs, obtained from a glioma patient whose treatment included an IDH1 peptide vaccine. Receptors originate from a man between 35 and 55 years old with glioma. Both conserved end residues are part of each CDR3. Fields, in order: V gene, CDR3 protein.

v_gene: TRBV7-9; CDR3aa: CASTGQTYEQYF
v_gene: TRBV7-9; CDR3aa: CASSLVSGSEQFF
v_gene: TRBV9; CDR3aa: CASSVDPGVLTGELFF
v_gene: TRBV6-4; CDR3aa: CASSAPGLAGVGPGANVLTF
v_gene: TRBV5-6; CDR3aa: CASSLDRTGGSGNTIYF
v_gene: TRBV10-3; CDR3aa: CAISRQDGAGNTIYF
v_gene: TRBV6-1; CDR3aa: CASSEGGEYQPQHF
v_gene: TRBV5-8; CDR3aa: CASSPFPGYYGYTF
v_gene: TRBV5-1; CDR3aa: CASSLGQGAYGYTF
v_gene: TRBV28; CDR3aa: CASGTVDTRELFF
v_gene: TRBV7-9; CDR3aa: CASSHGKPWDTEAFF
v_gene: TRBV6-1; CDR3aa: CASSATGGTEAFF
v_gene: TRBV5-1; CDR3aa: CASSSRGWEETQYF
v_gene: TRBV4-3; CDR3aa: CASSQFVPGTSLEQFF
v_gene: TRBV7-9; CDR3aa: CASGTDRVSSYEQYF
v_gene: TRBV5-1; CDR3aa: CASSSGLHEQYF
v_gene: TRBV20-1; CDR3aa: CSGGQGDTQYF
v_gene: TRBV7-9; CDR3aa: CASSLRGDSNQPQHF
v_gene: TRBV7-3; CDR3aa: CASSLQGLAGVDEQFF
v_gene: TRBV27; CDR3aa: CASTRSGTANTEAFF
v_gene: TRBV10-3; CDR3aa: CAISEFHPGTGGLAGANVLTF
v_gene: TRBV5-4; CDR3aa: CASSLGLAGGYEQYF
v_gene: TRBV6-6; CDR3aa: CASSYAADTIYF
v_gene: TRBV5-1; CDR3aa: CASSWSLTGELFF
v_gene: TRBV7-8; CDR3aa: CASSLALSGSLYTQYF
v_gene: TRBV6-5; CDR3aa: CASSYGSTGTEAFF
v_gene: TRBV2; CDR3aa: CASSETGGSYNSPLHF
v_gene: TRBV5-1; CDR3aa: CASSSTTSGRYNEQFF
v_gene: TRBV19; CDR3aa: CASAGRQILYGYTF
v_gene: TRBV28; CDR3aa: CASSWSEGQGYTF
v_gene: TRBV10-2; CDR3aa: CASTLTGGGYGYTF
v_gene: TRBV10-1; CDR3aa: CASSISRGQETQYF
v_gene: TRBV14; CDR3aa: CASSPFDRGRDTQYF
v_gene: TRBV11-1; CDR3aa: CASSLVGVGSGDTQYF
v_gene: TRBV4-2; CDR3aa: CASSQGVPQGSYEQYF
v_gene: TRBV5-6; CDR3aa: CASSLGSVGRGDTQYF
v_gene: TRBV5-1; CDR3aa: CASSAHFSGSGYEQYF
v_gene: TRBV18; CDR3aa: CASSAGIGGTEAFF
v_gene: TRBV27; CDR3aa: CASSRPGGLNEQYF
v_gene: TRBV10-2; CDR3aa: CASSSAGRPSSGANVLTF
v_gene: TRBV10-3; CDR3aa: CAISERVAGGTSGYTF
v_gene: TRBV7-2; CDR3aa: CASSFSASYEQYF
v_gene: TRBV5-6; CDR3aa: CASSSLKRSTETQYF
v_gene: TRBV5-4; CDR3aa: CASSSSLVGTDTQYF
v_gene: TRBV7-9; CDR3aa: CASSMTGGRGRSTDTQYF